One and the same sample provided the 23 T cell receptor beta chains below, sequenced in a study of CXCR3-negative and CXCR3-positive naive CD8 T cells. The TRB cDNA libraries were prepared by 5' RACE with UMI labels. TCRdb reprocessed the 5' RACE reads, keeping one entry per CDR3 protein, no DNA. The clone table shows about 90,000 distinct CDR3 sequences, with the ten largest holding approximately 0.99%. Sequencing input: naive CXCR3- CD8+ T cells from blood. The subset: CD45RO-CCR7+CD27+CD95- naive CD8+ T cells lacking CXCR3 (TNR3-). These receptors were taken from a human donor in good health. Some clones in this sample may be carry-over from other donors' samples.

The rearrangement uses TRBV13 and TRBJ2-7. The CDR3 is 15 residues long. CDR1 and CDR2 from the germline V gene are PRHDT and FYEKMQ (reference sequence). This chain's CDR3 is CASSIQMATLYEQYF.

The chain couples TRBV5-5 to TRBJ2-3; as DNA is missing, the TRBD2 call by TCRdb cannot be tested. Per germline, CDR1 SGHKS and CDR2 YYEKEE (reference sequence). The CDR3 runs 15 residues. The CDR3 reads CASSILAGGRDTQYF.

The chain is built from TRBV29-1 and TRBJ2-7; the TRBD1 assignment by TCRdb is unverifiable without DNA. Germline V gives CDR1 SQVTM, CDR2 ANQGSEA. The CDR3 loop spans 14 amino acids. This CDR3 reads CSVELEQGRYEQYF.

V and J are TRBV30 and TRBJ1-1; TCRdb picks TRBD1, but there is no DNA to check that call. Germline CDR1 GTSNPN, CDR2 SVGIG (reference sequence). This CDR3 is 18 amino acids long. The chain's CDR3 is CAWSGFLRDRGFNTEAFF.

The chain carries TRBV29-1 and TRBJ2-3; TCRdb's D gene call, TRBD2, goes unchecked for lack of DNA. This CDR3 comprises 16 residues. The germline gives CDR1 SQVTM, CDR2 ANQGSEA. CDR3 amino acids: CSVDGLAGDRPDTQYF.

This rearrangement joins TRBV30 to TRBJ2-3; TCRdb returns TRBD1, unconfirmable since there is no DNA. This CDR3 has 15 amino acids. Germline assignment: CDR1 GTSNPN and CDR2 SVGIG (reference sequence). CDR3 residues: CAWSLGSGGTDTQYF.

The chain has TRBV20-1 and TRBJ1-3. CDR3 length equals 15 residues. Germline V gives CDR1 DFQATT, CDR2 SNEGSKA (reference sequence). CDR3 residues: CSARVPSLSGNTIYF.

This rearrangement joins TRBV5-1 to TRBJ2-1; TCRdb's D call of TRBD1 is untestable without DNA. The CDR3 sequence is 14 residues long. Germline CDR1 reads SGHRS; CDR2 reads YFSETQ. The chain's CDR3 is CASGLTGAYNEQFF.

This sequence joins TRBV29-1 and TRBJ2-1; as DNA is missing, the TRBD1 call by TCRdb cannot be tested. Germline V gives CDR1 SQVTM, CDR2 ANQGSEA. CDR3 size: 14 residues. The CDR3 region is CSVVNRGVVNEQFF.

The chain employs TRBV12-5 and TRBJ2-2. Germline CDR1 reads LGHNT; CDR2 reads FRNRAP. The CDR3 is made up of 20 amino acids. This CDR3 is CASGLVLTLAGSANTGELFF.

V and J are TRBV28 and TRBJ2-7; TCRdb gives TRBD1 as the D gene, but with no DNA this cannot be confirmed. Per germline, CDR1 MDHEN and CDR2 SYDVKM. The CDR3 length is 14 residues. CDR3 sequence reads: CASSSRQEGYEQYF.

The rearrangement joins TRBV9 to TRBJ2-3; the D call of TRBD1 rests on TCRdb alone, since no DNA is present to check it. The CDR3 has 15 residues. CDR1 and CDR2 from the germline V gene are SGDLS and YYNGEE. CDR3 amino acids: CASSAGTETKDTQYF.

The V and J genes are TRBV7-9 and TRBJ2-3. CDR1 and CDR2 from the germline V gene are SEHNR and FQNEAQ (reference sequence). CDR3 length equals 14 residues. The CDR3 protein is CASSLRTSGDTQYF.

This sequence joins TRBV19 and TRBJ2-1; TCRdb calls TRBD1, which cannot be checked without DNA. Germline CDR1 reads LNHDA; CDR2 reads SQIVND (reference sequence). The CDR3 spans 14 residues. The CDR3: CASNIGTANNEQFF.

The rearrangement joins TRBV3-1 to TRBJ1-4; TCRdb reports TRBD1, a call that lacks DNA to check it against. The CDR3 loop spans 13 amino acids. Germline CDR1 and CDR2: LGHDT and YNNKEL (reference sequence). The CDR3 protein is CASIGGRNEKLFF. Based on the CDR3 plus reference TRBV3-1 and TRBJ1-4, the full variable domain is DTAVSQTPKYLVTQMGNDKSIKCEQNLGHDTMYWYKQDSKKFLKIMFSYNNKELIINETVPNRFSPKSPDKAHLNLHINSLELGDSAVYFCASIGGRNEKLFFGSGTQLSVL.

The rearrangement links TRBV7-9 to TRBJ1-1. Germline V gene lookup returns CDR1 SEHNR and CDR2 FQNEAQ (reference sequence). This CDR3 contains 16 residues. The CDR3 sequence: CASSLVGVTVDTEAFF.

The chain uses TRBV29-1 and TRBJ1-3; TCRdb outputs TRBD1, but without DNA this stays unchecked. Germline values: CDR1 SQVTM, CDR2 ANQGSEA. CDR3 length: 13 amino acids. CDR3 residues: CSVQGTDYDTIYF.

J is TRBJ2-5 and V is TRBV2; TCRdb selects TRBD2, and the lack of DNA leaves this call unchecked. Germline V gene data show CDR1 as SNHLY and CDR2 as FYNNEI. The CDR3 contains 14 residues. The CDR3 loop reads CASKPLTDQETQYF.

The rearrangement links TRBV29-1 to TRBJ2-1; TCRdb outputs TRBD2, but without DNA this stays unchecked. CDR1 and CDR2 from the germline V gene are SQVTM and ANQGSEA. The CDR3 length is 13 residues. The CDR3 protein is CSVPGGTHYTQFF.

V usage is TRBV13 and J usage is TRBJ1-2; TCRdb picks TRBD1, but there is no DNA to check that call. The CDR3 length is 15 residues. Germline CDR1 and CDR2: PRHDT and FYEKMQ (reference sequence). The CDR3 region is CASSPGQGAKNGYTF.

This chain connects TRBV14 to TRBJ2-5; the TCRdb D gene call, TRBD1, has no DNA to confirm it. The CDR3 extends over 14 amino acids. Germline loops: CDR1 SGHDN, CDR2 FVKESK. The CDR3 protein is CASSRTGGVETQYF.

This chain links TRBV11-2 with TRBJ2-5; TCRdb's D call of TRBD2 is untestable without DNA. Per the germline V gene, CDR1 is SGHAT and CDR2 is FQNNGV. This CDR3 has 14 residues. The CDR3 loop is CASSGQRESETQYF.

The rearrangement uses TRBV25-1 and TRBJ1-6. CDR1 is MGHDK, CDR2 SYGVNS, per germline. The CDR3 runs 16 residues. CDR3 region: CASSEVGGLGNSPLHF.